This TCR beta chain comes out of a study of blood T cell repertoires in COVID-19. Study context: PBMCs, B-cell-depleted T cells, or T cells provided the cDNA or gDNA that made up the material.

Sequencing used immunoSEQ multiplex PCR; TCRdb keeps in-frame clones, though not all of them. The data hold approximately 76,000 clones, with about 88% observed a single time. Germline V gene data show CDR1 as LGHDT and CDR2 as YNNKEL (reference sequence). This CDR3 has 13 residues. The germline V and J ends were trimmed by 0 bases and 8 bases, with 9 bases remaining between them. Sample: peripheral blood. The chain recombines TRBV3-1 (or the pseudogene TRBV3-2) with TRBJ2-3, with a possible D match to TRBD2 (6 bases). This clonotype was obtained from a human donor in a cohort sampled during active COVID-19. CDR3 residues: CASSQDWGVTQYF. In DNA, the CDR3 is TGTGCCAGCAGCCAAGATTGGGGGGTTACGCAGTATTTT.